This record looks at one T cell receptor beta chain sequence and its context. Many counts were recorded for this clonotype. This clone's antigen is unknown. Base quality data are lacking; no much larger clone is found one base away. The sample belongs to a study of T cells in Graves' hyperthyroidism and ophthalmopathy (dated by TCRdb to the late 2010s). Some background on the complete study: Peripheral blood samples were taken at initial diagnosis, before any treatment was given. Prospective prediction of ophthalmopathy was tested in an independent validation cohort consisting of about 19 hyperthyroidism patients and more than 15 patients who later progressed to ophthalmopathy. The paper describes TCR Vbeta CDR3 sequencing of around 140 peripheral blood samples, made up of some 40 ophthalmopathy patients, around 73 hyperthyroidism patients and 17 progressor patients. Following sampling, methimazole starting at 30 mg daily was given to hyperthyroidism patients, and high-dose intravenous methylprednisolone was given to ophthalmopathy patients. Thyroid tissue and blood T-cell repertoires from six or seven Graves' hyperthyroidism patients were also compared in the study. A discovery cohort of roughly 100 patients, roughly 43 with Graves' ophthalmopathy and about 58 with stable Graves' hyperthyroidism, was used to find distinguishing TCR V-J signatures. The approximately 100 discovery patients were divided at random into training and test sets in a 7:3 ratio.

Amplification of TCR beta CDR3 regions was carried out from RNA transcripts. The first round of RT-PCR for the TCR CDR3 was performed with the HTBI primer set and the Qiagen OneStep RT-PCR kit. A second multiplex PCR round built the libraries, followed by size selection and purification. The libraries were sequenced on an Illumina HiSeq2000 using paired-end 100 bp reads. As for the authors' bioinformatics: Raw data were processed with SOAPnuke, discarding reads with adapters, uncalled bases, mean Phred below 15, or no exact constant-primer or identifier match. COPE v1.2.5 was used to merge high-quality paired reads, and clonotypes were defined as unique nucleotide sequences. MiTCR v1.1 was used to align the clonotypes against IMGT TRBV, TRBD and TRBJ reference segments. The analysis included only V-J combinations with a frequency above 0.0001, which together covered around 99% of the repertoires. A TCS score was defined as the ratio of F50 (clonal expansion) to E x V (chaos), with BLOSUM62-based TCRdist applied between CDR3 peptides within each V-J. Welch's t-statistics and random forest reduced around 520 V-J features to roughly 13, which were used in a naive Bayes classifier (R e1071). TCRdb reworked the public reads: Q25 trimming with fastp, MiXCR clone assembly, productive beta chains retained. Rows with a matching CDR3 protein are joined into one entry that keeps the most common DNA and genes. The authors' filters were not applied to this entry. This sample is represented by 450,000 to 500,000 distinct CDR3 sequences; roughly 22% of them were singletons. Of the sample, 45% to 50% is held by the ten largest clones.

What the research found in general, with its limitations: Most expanded thyroid clonotypes (frequency above 0.001) were also detected in blood, a finding suggesting that blood repertoires may reflect thyroid immune responses. Sample size was not statistically predetermined, and investigators were not blinded to group allocation. In validation, the model predicted progression to ophthalmopathy with over 60% sensitivity and approximately 72% specificity, a median of roughly seven months before onset. Ophthalmopathy was separated from stable hyperthyroidism by a 13 V-J signature model, with 87.88% sensitivity and approximately 81% specificity obtained in cross-validation and 80%/75% obtained in testing.

From the cysteine up to the phenylalanine, the CDR3 has a length of 15 residues. The entry retains the CDR3 DNA only, 45 bases that are in frame from base 1. Relative to germline, V is missing 0 bases and J is missing 4 bases, with 5 bases of the junction outside any gene match. Via the germline V gene (reference sequence), CDR1 is MNHNY and CDR2 SVGAGI. Ophthalmopathy patients had moderately to severely active disease, with a Clinical Activity Score of 3 or more, a NOSPECS grade of 4 or more, and a disease duration of less than 3 months. Patients with uncontrolled infections, other autoimmune diseases, pregnancy or lactation were excluded. Clinical symptoms, serum thyroxine and TRAb, thyroid ultrasound, and orbital computed tomography formed the basis for the diagnoses. PBMCs were separated from roughly 9.6 ml of fresh peripheral blood using Ficoll-Paque density gradient centrifugation. Trizol reagent was used to extract total RNA, and RNA quality was then checked on an Agilent 2100 Bioanalyzer.

Recombination joined TRBV6-6 with TRBJ2-7; 8 bases in the middle match TRBD2. Sequencing input: blood. This sequence was found in a woman in her 70s with Graves' ophthalmopathy. The CDR3 reads CASSYSAGAAYEQYF. The DNA is as follows: TGTGCCAGCAGTTACTCAGCGGGAGCGGCGTACGAGCAGTACTTC.